One T cell receptor beta chain is described in this entry. Relative to the germline gene, one junction end is altered; a read error may explain this. Data came from immunoSEQ multiplex PCR; TCRdb stores just in-frame clones and leaves some out. The table lists 150,000 to 200,000 clones, 80% to 85% of them singletons. This entry comes from a study of blood T cell repertoires in COVID-19. The CDR3 is 14 amino acids. Germline CDR1 SGHRS, CDR2 YFSETQ. Participant-given clinical history determined each cohort assignment. For recovered donors of Cohort 3, there were two negative PCRs, clearance, or symptom resolution.

This TCR was sampled from a woman aged 55-75 years who had recovered from COVID-19. The chain combines TRBV5-1 with TRBJ1-1, with D unclear. Sequencing was done on a sample of PBMCs or T cells enriched from blood (not recorded which). The CDR3 region is CASSTTVENAEAFF. CDR3 in DNA: TGCGCCAGCAGCACCACCGTGGAGAACGCTGAAGCTTTCTTT.